This TCR beta chain was found in a study of T cell changes during pregnancy in multiple sclerosis. Clones were sequenced by immunoSEQ multiplex PCR, and TCRdb holds only the in-frame ones, with some missing. The sample contains about 40,000 clones, roughly 90% of which appear only once. CDR1 and CDR2 from the germline V gene are PRHDT and FYEKMQ (reference sequence). V lost 5 bases, J lost 2 bases, and 11 bases stayed unmatched. The CDR3 loop spans 18 amino acids. The rearrangement joins TRBV13 to TRBJ2-6, with TRBD2 matching 8 bases. The starting material was CD4+ T cells from peripheral blood mononuclear cells, obtained in the third trimester of pregnancy. This receptor was obtained from a female donor with multiple sclerosis, enrolled in a pregnancy study. CDR3 protein: CASSHPRGGETGANVLTF. The CDR3 DNA follows: TGTGCCAGCAGCCACCCCCGGGGGGGGGAAACTGGGGCCAACGTCCTGACTTTC.